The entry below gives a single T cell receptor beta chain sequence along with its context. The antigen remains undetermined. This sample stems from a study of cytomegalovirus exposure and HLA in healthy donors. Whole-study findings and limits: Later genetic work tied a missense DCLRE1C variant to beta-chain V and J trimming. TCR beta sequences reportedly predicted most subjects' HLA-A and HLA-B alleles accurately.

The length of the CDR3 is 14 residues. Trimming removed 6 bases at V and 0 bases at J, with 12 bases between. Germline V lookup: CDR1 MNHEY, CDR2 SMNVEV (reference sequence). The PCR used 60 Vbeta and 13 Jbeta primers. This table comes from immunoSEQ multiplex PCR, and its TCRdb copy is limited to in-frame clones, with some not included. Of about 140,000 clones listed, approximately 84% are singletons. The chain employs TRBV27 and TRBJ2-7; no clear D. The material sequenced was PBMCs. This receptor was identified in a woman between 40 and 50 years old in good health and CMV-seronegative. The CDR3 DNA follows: TGTGCCAGCAGGAGGATGCCCAGCTCCTACGAGCAGTACTTC. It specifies CASRRMPSSYEQYF.